The source of this TCR beta chain is a study of T cell responses to AZD1222 COVID-19 vaccine. Overall study: Pooled together were second doses at about 4 or about 12 weeks.

Concerning this clone itself: As yet, its antigen is unknown.

Sequencing was performed with immunoSEQ multiplex PCR; in TCRdb, only in-frame clones are kept and a portion is missing. The data contain around 170,000 clones, approximately 90% of them singletons. The study's findings and limits: Reportedly, nearly half of unique spike TCRs recognized epitopes outside B.1.351/B.1.1.7 mutations. Vaccination with two AZD1222 doses was followed by a rise in Spike-specific TCR breadth and depth.

The CDR3 totals 14 residues. CDR1 is LNHDA, CDR2 SQIVND, per germline (reference sequence). The trim removed 5 bases at V and 1 base at J, leaving 3 bases unmatched. The receptor comes from an adult in good health. V is TRBV19 and J is TRBJ2-5; TRBD1 matches 8 bases. The material sequenced was peripheral blood, taken on day 0 of AZD1222 vaccination. As DNA, the CDR3 is TGTGCCAGTAGTGTGGGACAGGTCCAAGAGACCCAGTACTTC. This gives the protein CASSVGQVQETQYF.